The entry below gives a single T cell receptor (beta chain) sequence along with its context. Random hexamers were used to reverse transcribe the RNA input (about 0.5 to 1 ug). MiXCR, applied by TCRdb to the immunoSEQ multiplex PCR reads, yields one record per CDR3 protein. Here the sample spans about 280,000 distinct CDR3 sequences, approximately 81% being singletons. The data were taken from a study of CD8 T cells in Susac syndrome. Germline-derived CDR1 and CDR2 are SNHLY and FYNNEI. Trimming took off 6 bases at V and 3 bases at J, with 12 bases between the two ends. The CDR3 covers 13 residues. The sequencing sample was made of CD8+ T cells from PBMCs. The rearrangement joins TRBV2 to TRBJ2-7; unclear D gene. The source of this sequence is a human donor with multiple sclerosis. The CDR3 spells CASSYRGIYEQYF. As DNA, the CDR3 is TGTGCCAGCAGCTACAGAGGAATCTACGAGCAGTACTTC.